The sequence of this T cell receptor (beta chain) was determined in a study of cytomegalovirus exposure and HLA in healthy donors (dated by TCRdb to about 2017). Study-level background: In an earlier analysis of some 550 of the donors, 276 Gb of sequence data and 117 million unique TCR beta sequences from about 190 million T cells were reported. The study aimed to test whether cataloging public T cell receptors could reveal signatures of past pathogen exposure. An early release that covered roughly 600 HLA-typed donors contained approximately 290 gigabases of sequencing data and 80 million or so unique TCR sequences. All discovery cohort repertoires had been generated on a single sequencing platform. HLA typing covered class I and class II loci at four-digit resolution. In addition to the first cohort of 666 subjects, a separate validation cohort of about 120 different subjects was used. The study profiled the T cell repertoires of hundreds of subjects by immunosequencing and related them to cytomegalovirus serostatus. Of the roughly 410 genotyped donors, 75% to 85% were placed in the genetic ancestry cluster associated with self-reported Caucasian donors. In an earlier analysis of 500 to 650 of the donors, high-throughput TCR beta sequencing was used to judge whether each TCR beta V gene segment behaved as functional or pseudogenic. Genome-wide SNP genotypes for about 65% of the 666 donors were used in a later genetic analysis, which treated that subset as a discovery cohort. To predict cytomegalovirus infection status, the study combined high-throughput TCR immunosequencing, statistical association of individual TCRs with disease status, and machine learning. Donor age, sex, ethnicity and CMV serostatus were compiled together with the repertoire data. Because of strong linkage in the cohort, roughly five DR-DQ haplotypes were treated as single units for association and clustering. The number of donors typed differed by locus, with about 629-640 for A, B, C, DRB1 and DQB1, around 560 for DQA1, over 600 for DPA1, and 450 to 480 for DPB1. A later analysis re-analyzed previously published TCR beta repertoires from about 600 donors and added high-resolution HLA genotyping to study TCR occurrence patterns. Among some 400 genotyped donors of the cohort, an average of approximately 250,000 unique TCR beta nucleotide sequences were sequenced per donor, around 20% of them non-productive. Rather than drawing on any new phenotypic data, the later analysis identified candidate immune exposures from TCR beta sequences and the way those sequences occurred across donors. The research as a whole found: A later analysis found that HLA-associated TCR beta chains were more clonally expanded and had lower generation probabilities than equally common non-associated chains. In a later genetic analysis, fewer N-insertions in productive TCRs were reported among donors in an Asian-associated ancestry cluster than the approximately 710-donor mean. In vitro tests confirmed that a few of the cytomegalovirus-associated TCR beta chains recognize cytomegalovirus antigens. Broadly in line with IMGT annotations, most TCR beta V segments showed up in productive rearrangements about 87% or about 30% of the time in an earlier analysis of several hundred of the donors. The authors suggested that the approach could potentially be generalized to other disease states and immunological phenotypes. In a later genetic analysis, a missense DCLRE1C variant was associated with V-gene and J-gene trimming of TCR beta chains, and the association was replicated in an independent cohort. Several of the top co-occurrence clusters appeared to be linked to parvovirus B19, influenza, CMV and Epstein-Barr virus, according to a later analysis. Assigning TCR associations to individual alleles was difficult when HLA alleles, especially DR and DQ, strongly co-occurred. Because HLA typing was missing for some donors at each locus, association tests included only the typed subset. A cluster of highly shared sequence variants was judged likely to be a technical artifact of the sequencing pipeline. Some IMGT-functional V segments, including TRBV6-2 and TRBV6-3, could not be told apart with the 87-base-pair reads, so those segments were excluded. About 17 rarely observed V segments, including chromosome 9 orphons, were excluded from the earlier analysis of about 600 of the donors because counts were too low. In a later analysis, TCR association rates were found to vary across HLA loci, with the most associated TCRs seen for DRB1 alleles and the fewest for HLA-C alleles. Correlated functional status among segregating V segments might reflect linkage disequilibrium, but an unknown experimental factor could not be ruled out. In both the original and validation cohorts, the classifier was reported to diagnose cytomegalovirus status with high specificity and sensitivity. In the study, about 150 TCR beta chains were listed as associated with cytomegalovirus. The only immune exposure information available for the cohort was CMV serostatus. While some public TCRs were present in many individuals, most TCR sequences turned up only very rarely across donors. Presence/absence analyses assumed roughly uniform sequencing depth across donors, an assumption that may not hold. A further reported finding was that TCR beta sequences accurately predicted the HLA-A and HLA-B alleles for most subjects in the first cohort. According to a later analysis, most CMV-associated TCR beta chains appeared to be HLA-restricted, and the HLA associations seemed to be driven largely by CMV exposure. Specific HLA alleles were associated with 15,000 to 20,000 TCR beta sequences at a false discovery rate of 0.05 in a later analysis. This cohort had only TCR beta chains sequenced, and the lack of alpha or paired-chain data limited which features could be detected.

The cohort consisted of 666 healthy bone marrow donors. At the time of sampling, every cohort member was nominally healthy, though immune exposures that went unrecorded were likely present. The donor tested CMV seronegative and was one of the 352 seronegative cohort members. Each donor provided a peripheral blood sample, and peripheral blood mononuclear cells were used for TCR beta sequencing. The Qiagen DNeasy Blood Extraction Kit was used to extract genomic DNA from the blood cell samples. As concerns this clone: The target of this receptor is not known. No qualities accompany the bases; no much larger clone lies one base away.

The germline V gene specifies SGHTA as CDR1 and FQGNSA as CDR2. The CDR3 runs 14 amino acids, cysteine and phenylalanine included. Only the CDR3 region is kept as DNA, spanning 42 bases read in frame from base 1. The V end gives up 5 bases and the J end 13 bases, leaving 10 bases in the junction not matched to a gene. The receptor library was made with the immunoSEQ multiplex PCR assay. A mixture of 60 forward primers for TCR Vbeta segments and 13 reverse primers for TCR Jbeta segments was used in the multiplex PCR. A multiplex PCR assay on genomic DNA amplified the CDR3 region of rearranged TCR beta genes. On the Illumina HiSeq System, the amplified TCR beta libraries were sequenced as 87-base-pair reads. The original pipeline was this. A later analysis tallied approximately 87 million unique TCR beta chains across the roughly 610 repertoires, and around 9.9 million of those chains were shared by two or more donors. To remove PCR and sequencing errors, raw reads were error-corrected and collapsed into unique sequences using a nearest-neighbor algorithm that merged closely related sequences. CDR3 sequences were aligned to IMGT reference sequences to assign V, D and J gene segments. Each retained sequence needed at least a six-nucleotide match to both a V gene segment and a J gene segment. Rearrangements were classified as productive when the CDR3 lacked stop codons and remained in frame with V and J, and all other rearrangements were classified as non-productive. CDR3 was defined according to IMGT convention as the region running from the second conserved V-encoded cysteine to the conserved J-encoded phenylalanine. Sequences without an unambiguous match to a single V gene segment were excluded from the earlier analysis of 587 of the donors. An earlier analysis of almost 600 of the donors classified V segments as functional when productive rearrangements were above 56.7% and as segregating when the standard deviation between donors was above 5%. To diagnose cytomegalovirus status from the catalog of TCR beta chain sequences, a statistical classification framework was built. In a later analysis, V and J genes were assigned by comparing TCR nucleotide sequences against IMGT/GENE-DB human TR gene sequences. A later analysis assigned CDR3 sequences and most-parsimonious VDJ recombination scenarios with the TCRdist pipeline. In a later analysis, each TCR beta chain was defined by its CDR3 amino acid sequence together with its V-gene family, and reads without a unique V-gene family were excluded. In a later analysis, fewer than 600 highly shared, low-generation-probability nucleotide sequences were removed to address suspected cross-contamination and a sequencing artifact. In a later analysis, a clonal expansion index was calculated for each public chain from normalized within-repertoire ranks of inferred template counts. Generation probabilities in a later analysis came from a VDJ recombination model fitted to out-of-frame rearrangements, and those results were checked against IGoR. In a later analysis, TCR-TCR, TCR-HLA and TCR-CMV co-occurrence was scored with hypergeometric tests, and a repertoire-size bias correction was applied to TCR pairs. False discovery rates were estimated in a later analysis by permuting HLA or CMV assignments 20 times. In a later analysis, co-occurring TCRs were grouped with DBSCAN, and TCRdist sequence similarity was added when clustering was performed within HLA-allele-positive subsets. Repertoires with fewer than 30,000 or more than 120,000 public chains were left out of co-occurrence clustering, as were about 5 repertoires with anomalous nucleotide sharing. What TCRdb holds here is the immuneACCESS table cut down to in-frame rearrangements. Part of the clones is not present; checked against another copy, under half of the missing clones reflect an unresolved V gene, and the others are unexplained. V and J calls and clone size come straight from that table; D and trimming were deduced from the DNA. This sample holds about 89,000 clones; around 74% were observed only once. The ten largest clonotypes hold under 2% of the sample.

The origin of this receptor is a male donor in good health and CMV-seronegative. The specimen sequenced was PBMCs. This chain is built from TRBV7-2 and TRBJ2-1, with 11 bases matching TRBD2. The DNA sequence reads TGTGCCAGCAGCACCGGGTCTAGCGGGAGGCCCCAGTTCTTC. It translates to CASSTGSSGRPQFF. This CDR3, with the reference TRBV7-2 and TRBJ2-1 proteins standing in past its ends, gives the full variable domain GAGVSQSPSNKVTEKGKDVELRCDPISGHTALYWYRQSLGQGLEFLIYFQGNSAPDKSGLPSDRFSAERTGGSVSTLTIQRTQQEDSAVYLCASSTGSSGRPQFFGPGTRLTVL.